The clone carrying this T cell receptor (beta chain) was counted many times. Its antigen is currently unknown. TCRdb fed the RT-PCR reads into MiXCR, producing one record per CDR3 protein. Among some 600,000 distinct CDR3 sequences, 13% to 15% were seen once, and the ten largest hold 7.5% to 8%. This entry belongs to a study of response to subunit inactivated influenza vaccine. The study's findings and limits: Authors proposed each seasonal influenza vaccination draws in few new T cells.

Source: PBMCs from blood, taken less than 15 days before vaccination. The clonotype comes from a man between 50 and 59 years old who received an inactivated influenza vaccine.

Here the CDR3 reads CASRGTGSLEQYF. The CDR3, as DNA: TGTGCCAGTCGGGGGACAGGGTCTCTCGAGCAGTACTTC. The chain recombines TRBV6-6 with TRBJ2-7; 9 bases fit TRBD1. CDR3 length equals 13 residues. Germline V CDR1 and CDR2: MNHNY, SVGAGI (reference sequence). The V and J ends lost 9 bases and 6 bases, in that order; junction bases with no gene match: 9.